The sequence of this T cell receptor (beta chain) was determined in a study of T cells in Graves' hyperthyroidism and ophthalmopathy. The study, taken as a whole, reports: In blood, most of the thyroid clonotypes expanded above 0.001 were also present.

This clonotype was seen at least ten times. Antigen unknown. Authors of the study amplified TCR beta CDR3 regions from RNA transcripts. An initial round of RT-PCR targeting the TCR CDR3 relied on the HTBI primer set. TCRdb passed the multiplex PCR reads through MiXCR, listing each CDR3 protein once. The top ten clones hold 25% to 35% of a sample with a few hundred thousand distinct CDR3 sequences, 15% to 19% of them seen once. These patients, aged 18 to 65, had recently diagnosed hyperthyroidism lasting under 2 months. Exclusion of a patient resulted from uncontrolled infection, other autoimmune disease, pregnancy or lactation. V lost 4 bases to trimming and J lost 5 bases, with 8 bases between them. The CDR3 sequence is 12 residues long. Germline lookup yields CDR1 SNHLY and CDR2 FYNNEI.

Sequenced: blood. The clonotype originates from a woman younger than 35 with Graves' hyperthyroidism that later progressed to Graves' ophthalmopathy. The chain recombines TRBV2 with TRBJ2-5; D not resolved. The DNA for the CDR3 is TGTGCCAGCAGTGGGGGTATGGAGACCCAGTACTTC. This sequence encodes CASSGGMETQYF.